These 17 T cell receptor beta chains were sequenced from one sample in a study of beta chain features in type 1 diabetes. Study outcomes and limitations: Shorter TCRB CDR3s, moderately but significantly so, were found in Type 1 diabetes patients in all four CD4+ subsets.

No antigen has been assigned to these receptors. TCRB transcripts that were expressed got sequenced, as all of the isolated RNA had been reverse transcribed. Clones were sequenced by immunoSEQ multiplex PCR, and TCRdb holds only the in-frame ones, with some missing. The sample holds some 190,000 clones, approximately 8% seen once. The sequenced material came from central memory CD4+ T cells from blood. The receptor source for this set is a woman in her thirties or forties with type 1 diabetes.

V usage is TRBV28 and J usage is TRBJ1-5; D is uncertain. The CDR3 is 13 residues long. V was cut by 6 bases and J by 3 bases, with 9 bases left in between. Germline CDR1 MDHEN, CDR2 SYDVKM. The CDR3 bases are TGTGCCAGCAGCGAGGATAACAATCAGCCCCAGCATTTT. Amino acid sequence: CASSEDNNQPQHF.

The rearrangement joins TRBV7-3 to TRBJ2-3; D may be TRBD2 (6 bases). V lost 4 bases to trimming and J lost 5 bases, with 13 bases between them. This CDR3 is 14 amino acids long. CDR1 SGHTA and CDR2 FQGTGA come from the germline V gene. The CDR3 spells CASSSGYGGDTQYF. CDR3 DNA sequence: TGTGCCAGCAGCTCCGGCTACGGGGGAGATACGCAGTATTTT.

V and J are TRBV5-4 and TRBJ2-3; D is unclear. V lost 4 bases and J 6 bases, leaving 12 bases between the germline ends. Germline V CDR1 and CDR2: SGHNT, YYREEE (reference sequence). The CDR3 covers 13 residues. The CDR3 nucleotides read TGTGCCAGCAGCACTATCGGATTGGATACGCAGTATTTT. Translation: CASSTIGLDTQYF.

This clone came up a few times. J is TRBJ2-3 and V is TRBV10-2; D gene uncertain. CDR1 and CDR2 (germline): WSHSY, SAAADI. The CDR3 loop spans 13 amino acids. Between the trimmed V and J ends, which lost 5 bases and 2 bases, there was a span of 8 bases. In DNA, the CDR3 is TGCGCCAGCAGTCCAGGAAACACAGATACGCAGTATTTT. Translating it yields CASSPGNTDTQYF.

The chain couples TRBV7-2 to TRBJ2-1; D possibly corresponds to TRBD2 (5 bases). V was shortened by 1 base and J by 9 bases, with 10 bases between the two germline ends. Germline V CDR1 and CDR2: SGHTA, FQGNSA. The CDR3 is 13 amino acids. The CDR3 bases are TGTGCCAGCAGCTTAGTGGGCGCGGGTGAGCAGTTCTTC. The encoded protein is CASSLVGAGEQFF.

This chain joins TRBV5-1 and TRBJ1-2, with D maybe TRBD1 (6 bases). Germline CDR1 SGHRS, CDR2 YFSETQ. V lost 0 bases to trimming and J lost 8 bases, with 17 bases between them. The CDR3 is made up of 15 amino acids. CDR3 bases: TGCGCCAGCAGCTTGGCCGGAGGTTCAGGGGAAGGCTACACCTTC. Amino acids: CASSLAGGSGEGYTF.

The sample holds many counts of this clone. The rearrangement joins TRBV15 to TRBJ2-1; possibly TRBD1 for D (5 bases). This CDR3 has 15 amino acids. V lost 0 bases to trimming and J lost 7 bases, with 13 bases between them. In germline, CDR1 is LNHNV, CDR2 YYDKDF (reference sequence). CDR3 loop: CATSRDRQSGNEQFF. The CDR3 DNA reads TGTGCCACCAGCAGAGATCGACAGTCCGGGAATGAGCAGTTCTTC.

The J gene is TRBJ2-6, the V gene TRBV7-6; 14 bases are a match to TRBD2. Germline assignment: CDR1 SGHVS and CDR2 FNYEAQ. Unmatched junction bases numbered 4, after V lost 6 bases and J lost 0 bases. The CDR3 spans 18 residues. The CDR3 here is CASSPGTSGGSGANVLTF. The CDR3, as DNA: TGTGCCAGCAGTCCCGGGACTAGCGGGGGCTCTGGGGCCAACGTCCTGACTTTC.

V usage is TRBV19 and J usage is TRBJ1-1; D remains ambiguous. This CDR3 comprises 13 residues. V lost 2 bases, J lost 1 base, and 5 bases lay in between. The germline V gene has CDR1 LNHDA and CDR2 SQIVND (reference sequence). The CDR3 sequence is CASSILANTEAFF. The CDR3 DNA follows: TGTGCCAGTAGTATATTAGCGAACACTGAAGCTTTCTTT.

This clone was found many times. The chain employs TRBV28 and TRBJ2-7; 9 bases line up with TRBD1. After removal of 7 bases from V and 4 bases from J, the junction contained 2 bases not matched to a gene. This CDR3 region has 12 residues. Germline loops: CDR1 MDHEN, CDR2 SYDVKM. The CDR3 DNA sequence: TGTGCCAGCACCGGACAGGGGTACGAGCAGTACTTC. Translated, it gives CASTGQGYEQYF.

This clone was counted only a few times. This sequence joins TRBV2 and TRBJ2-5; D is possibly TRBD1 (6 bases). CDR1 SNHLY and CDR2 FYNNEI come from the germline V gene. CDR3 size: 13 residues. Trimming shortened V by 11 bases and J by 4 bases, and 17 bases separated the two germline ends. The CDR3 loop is CAVGTGKGETQYF. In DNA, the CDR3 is TGTGCCGTAGGAACAGGGAAAGGAGAGACCCAGTACTTC.

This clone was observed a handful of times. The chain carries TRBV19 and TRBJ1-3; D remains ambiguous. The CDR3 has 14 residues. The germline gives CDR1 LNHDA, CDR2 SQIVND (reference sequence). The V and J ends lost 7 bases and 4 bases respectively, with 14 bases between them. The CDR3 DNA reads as TGTGCCAGTATTGACCAGGCAGCCGGAAACACCATATATTTT. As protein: CASIDQAAGNTIYF.

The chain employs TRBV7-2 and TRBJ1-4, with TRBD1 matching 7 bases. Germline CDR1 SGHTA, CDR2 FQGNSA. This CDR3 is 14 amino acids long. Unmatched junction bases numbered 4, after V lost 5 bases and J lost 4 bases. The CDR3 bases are TGTGCCAGCAGCGCCGGGACAGTTAATGAAAAACTGTTTTTT. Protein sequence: CASSAGTVNEKLFF.

The DNA for the CDR3 is TGTGCCAGCAGCTTAGCCCTTGGGGGCACCTACGAGCAGTACTTC. It yields the protein CASSLALGGTYEQYF. This chain connects TRBV7-2 to TRBJ2-7; tentative D call: TRBD1 (6 bases). The V and J ends lost 0 bases and 2 bases respectively, with 11 bases between them. Germline V gene sequence: CDR1 SGHTA, CDR2 FQGNSA. CDR3 length equals 15 residues.

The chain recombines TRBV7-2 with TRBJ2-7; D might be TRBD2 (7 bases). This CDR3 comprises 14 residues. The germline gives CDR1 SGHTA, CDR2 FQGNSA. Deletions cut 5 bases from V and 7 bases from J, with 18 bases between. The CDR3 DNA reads TGTGCCAGCAGCCCCCGGGGGGCAGGCGAAGAGCAGTACTTC. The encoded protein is CASSPRGAGEEQYF.

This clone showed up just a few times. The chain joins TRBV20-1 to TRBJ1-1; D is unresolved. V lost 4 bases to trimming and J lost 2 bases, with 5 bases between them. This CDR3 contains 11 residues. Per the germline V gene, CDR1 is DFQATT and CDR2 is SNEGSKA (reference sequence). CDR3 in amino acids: CSATFNTEAFF. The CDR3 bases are TGCAGTGCTACTTTTAACACTGAAGCTTTCTTT.

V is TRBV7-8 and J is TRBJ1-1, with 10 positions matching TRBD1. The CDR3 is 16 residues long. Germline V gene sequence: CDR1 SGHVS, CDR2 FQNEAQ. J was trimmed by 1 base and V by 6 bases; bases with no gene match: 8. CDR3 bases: TGTGCCAGCAGACCGGGACAGGGGTTGCAGAACACTGAAGCTTTCTTT. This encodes CASRPGQGLQNTEAFF.